These 30 T cell receptor beta chains originate from one sample sequenced in a study of blood T cell repertoires in COVID-19. TCRdb's table, derived via immunoSEQ multiplex PCR, lists solely in-frame clones and lacks some. The sample lists about 250,000 clones, about 80% occurring once. The sequencing sample was made of peripheral blood. Receptors were obtained from a man in his forties or fifties with active or convalescent COVID-19.

The rearrangement uses TRBV28 and TRBJ2-7; D unclear. CDR3 length: 11 residues. CDR1 is MDHEN, CDR2 SYDVKM, per germline. Trimming left V 7 bases short and J 4 bases short, with 8 bases between. In DNA form, the CDR3 reads TGTGCCAGCACTTCAGGTTACGAGCAGTACTTC. This codes for CASTSGYEQYF.

This clone was seen once. The chain links TRBV18 to TRBJ2-1; D may be TRBD2 (6 bases). V lost 0 bases and J lost 8, with 14 bases in between. CDR3 length: 15 amino acids. CDR1 KGHSH and CDR2 LQKENI come from the germline V gene. CDR3 loop: CASSPPGMEGYEQFF. CDR3 in DNA: TGTGCCAGCTCACCACCGGGAATGGAGGGCTATGAGCAGTTCTTC.

This rearrangement joins TRBV9 to TRBJ1-2; maybe TRBD1 (6 bases). Looked up from germline, CDR1 is SGDLS and CDR2 is YYNGEE. The V gene lost 4 bases and the J gene lost 2 bases, with 12 bases spanning the gap. CDR3 length: 14 residues. CDR3 bases: TGTGCCAGCAGCCCCATGGACAGAAACTATGGCTACACCTTC. Its translation is CASSPMDRNYGYTF.

This clone was recorded a few times. The chain combines TRBV11-1 with TRBJ1-1; 7 nucleotides align to TRBD1. CDR1 and CDR2 (germline): SGHAT, FQDESV (reference sequence). The V gene end was trimmed by 6 bases and the J gene end by 1 base; junction bases not matched to a gene: 5. This CDR3 has 14 amino acids. The CDR3 nucleotides read TGTGCCAGCAGTCGGGACAGTGCGAACACTGAAGCTTTCTTT. This translates into CASSRDSANTEAFF.

This clone was seen more than once but under ten times. V gene TRBV5-6 combines with J gene TRBJ2-1; possibly TRBD1 for D (7 bases). Germline CDR1 SGHDT, CDR2 YYEEEE. Trimming pared 1 base from V and 13 bases from J, leaving 21 bases between. The CDR3 sequence is 15 residues long. The CDR3 bases are TGTGCCAGCAGCTTGAATTCCGGGCAGGGGGGAATCCAGTTCTTC. Translated: CASSLNSGQGGIQFF.

The rearrangement joins TRBV28 to TRBJ1-1; D is undetermined. Trimming pared 5 bases from V and 0 bases from J, leaving 13 bases between. This CDR3 region has 15 residues. From germline, CDR1 is MDHEN and CDR2 SYDVKM. DNA of the CDR3: TGTGCCAGCAGTCCCCTACAGAAAATGAACACTGAAGCTTTCTTT. Residues: CASSPLQKMNTEAFF.

The chain couples TRBV5-4 to TRBJ1-4, with D uncertain. Trimming stripped 4 bases from V and 0 bases from J, with 13 bases between. This CDR3 has 16 amino acids. Per germline, CDR1 SGHNT and CDR2 YYREEE (reference sequence). CDR3 nucleotide sequence: TGTGCCAGCAGCAGTCAAGTAACTTCAACTAATGAAAAACTGTTTTTT. It is translated as CASSSQVTSTNEKLFF.

This clone was seen a handful of times. Other nucleotide sequences from this sample produce the same CDR3. The chain couples TRBV7-8 to TRBJ2-7; TRBD1 matches 10 bases. In germline, CDR1 is SGHVS, CDR2 FQNEAQ. The V segment lost 8 bases and the J segment 2 bases; nucleotides outside the gene matches: 15. CDR3 length: 17 amino acids. Here the CDR3 reads CASRRGGGGTGAYEQYF. The CDR3 DNA reads TGTGCCAGCCGCCGTGGGGGTGGGGGGACAGGGGCCTACGAGCAGTACTTC.

This rearrangement joins TRBV4-2 to TRBJ1-2; 8 bases align to TRBD1. After removal of 1 base from V and 2 bases from J, the junction contained 6 bases not matched to a gene. The CDR3 runs to 16 residues. From germline, CDR1 is LGHNA and CDR2 YNFKEQ. Here the CDR3 reads CASSQGAGGENYGYTF. The CDR3 DNA reads as TGTGCCAGCAGCCAAGGAGCAGGGGGCGAAAACTATGGCTACACCTTC.

The V gene is TRBV5-1, the J gene TRBJ1-1; 8 bases agree with TRBD1. This CDR3 is 16 amino acids long. V lost 1 base to trimming and J lost 6 bases; unmatched junction nucleotides: 11. CDR1 and CDR2 from the germline V gene are SGHRS and YFSETQ. The CDR3 protein is CASSLNRDRPFAEAFF. CDR3 bases: TGCGCCAGCAGCTTGAACCGGGACAGGCCTTTTGCTGAAGCTTTCTTT.

This clone was detected only a few times. The chain employs TRBV6-2 or TRBV6-3 and TRBJ1-2, with TRBD1 as a possible D gene (6 bases). Trimming removed 2 bases at V and 5 bases at J, with 12 bases between. This CDR3 is 14 amino acids long. Germline-derived CDR1 and CDR2 are MNHEY and SVGEGT. The CDR3 DNA sequence: TGTGCCAGCAGTTACCGCCAGGGGTTTTATGGCTACACCTTC. It codes for CASSYRQGFYGYTF.

CDR3 amino acids: CASSPGTGTGGRDTQYF. CDR3 in DNA: TGTGCCAGCTCACCCGGAACCGGGACAGGGGGCCGAGATACGCAGTATTTT. V is TRBV18 and J is TRBJ2-3; 12 bases fit TRBD1. Germline V gene sequence: CDR1 KGHSH, CDR2 LQKENI. V dropped 3 bases and J dropped 5; count of bases not matched to a gene: 9. This CDR3 has 17 residues. The full variable domain, in which reference TRBV18 and TRBJ2-3 provide the parts outside the CDR3, is NAGVMQNPRHLVRRRGQEARLRCSPMKGHSHVYWYRQLPEEGLKFMVYLQKENIIDESGMPKERFSAEFPKEGPSILRIQQVVRGDSAAYFCASSPGTGTGGRDTQYFGPGTRLTVL.

The chain joins TRBV18 to TRBJ2-7; 10 nucleotides match TRBD1. V lost 6 bases and J lost 3; bases outside the gene matches: 8. Germline V lookup: CDR1 KGHSH, CDR2 LQKENI. This CDR3 is 15 amino acids long. DNA of the CDR3: TGTGCCAGCTCGCCCGGGACAGGGGAGTTCTACGAGCAGTACTTC. Translating it yields CASSPGTGEFYEQYF.

The gene calls are TRBV14 and TRBJ1-6; 8 bases agree with TRBD1. V was pared by 4 bases and J by 9 bases, with 8 bases of the junction left unmatched. The length of the CDR3 is 15 residues. Per the germline V gene, CDR1 is SGHDN and CDR2 is FVKESK. CDR3 amino acids: CASSPGQGRGSPLHF. CDR3 in DNA: TGTGCCAGCAGCCCCGGACAGGGCAGGGGTTCACCCCTCCACTTT.

A single count supports this clone. The genes are TRBV7-9 and TRBJ1-1; D ambiguous. Germline-derived CDR1 and CDR2 are SEHNR and FQNEAQ (reference sequence). This CDR3 has 15 residues. V lost 5 bases and J 6 bases, leaving 19 bases between the germline ends. CDR3 bases: TGTGCCAGCAGCCAAAACGGACGGGGAATCTCTGAAGCTTTCTTT. It specifies CASSQNGRGISEAFF.

The sample holds one count of this clone. This rearrangement joins TRBV16 to TRBJ2-7; 7 positions match TRBD2. From germline, CDR1 is KGHSY and CDR2 FQNENV. The V and J ends lost 3 bases and 2 bases, in that order; junction bases with no gene match: 7. CDR3 size: 15 residues. Here the CDR3 reads CASSHWEGAPYEQYF. CDR3 DNA: TGTGCCAGCAGCCATTGGGAGGGAGCCCCCTACGAGCAGTACTTC.

V gene TRBV7-8 combines with J gene TRBJ2-1, with 9 bases that match TRBD2. CDR3 length: 15 residues. Trimming took 2 bases from V and 3 from J; bases not matched to a gene: 2. In germline, CDR1 is SGHVS, CDR2 FQNEAQ. DNA of the CDR3: TGTGCCAGCAGCTTAAGCGGGGGGTTCTACAATGAGCAGTTCTTC. Translated, it gives CASSLSGGFYNEQFF.

The rearrangement uses TRBV6-2 or TRBV6-3 and TRBJ2-3, with 8 nucleotides matching TRBD1. Per the germline V gene, CDR1 is MNHEY and CDR2 is SVGEGT. The CDR3 loop spans 15 amino acids. J was trimmed by 3 bases and V by 5 bases; bases with no gene match: 7. The chain's CDR3 is CASSTRTGGTDTQYF. Written as DNA, the CDR3 is TGTGCCAGCAGTACCCGAACAGGGGGTACAGATACGCAGTATTTT.

CDR3 loop: CASSQRGANYGYTF. CDR3 in DNA: TGTGCCAGCAGTCAGCGGGGCGCGAACTATGGCTACACCTTC. The chain employs TRBV6-5 and TRBJ1-2, with D perhaps TRBD1 (5 bases). Trimming took 5 bases from V and 2 from J, leaving 12 bases between them. The germline V gene has CDR1 MNHEY and CDR2 SVGAGI. This CDR3 comprises 14 residues.

V usage is TRBV3-1 (or the pseudogene TRBV3-2) and J usage is TRBJ2-2; 14 bases line up with TRBD2. Looked up from germline, CDR1 is LGHDT and CDR2 is YNNKEL (reference sequence). The CDR3 is made up of 19 amino acids. With 4 bases clipped from V and 3 bases from J, the junction kept 10 bases outside the gene matches. CDR3 in DNA: TGTGCCAGCAGCCGGATACGGACTAGCGGGGGGCCTGACACCGGGGAGCTGTTTTTT. This codes for CASSRIRTSGGPDTGELFF.

This clone showed up just a few times. The V call is TRBV10-3, the J call TRBJ2-6; no definite D call. The germline V gene has CDR1 ENHRY and CDR2 SYGVKD. The CDR3 has 16 residues. Trimming removed 0 bases at V and 0 bases at J, with 6 bases between. In nucleotides, the CDR3 is TGTGCCATCAGTGAGTCCCCCATCTCTGGGGCCAACGTCCTGACTTTC. Amino acids: CAISESPISGANVLTF.

This clone came up a few times. This same CDR3 is encoded by further DNA sequences in the sample. The CDR3 DNA reads TGTGCCAGCAGCCAAGTGGGGGGTGAGCAGTTCTTC. This translates into CASSQVGGEQFF. This sequence joins TRBV3-1 (or the pseudogene TRBV3-2) and TRBJ2-1; weak D call: TRBD2 (6 bases). Germline V lookup: CDR1 LGHDT, CDR2 YNNKEL (reference sequence). The CDR3 has 12 residues. The V end lost 1 base, the J end lost 9 bases, and 7 bases lay between the germline ends.

J is TRBJ2-3 and V is TRBV6-6; TRBD2 might be the D (5 bases). V was cut by 0 bases and J by 6 bases, with 10 bases left in between. There are 14 residues in the CDR3. The germline V gene has CDR1 MNHNY and CDR2 SVGAGI (reference sequence). This CDR3 reads CASSYSTWRDTQYF. CDR3 in DNA: TGTGCCAGCAGTTACTCGACCTGGAGGGATACGCAGTATTTT.

The chain employs TRBV20-1 and TRBJ2-3, with D perhaps TRBD1 (6 bases). Per germline, CDR1 DFQATT and CDR2 SNEGSKA (reference sequence). The CDR3 is 11 residues long. CDR3 sequence (DNA): TGCAAGACAGGATTCACAGATACGCAGTATTTT. This translates into CKTGFTDTQYF.

V usage is TRBV10-1 and J usage is TRBJ1-5; 9 bases map to TRBD1. V lost 0 bases to trimming and J lost 3 bases; unmatched junction nucleotides: 3. Germline V gene sequence: CDR1 WNHNN, CDR2 SYGVQD (reference sequence). The CDR3 consists of 16 residues. CDR3 DNA: TGCGCCAGCAGTGAGTCGAGGACAGGGGTCAATCAGCCCCAGCATTTT. It is translated as CASSESRTGVNQPQHF.

This rearrangement joins TRBV7-3 to TRBJ1-2, with D possibly being TRBD1 (5 bases). The CDR3 sequence is 13 residues long. Germline CDR1 and CDR2: SGHTA and FQGTGA. V was pared by 5 bases and J by 8 bases, with 15 bases between. CDR3 coding DNA: TGTGCCAGCAGCCCTGTCACGGGGGACGGCTACACCTTC. Its protein product is CASSPVTGDGYTF.

The chain links TRBV30 to TRBJ1-1, with D uncertain. The V end was cut by 1 base, the J end by 8 bases, with 11 bases between. CDR3 size: 12 residues. Germline loops: CDR1 GTSNPN, CDR2 SVGIG (reference sequence). CDR3 DNA sequence: TGTGCCTGGAGTGGCCAGGAGGACGAAGCTTTCTTT. Its translation: CAWSGQEDEAFF.

J is TRBJ2-3 and V is TRBV5-1, with 11 bases aligning to TRBD1. The CDR3 totals 16 residues. Germline V gene lookup returns CDR1 SGHRS and CDR2 YFSETQ. Losses at the gene ends were 2 bases for V and 5 bases for J; bases not matched to a gene: 7. The CDR3 coding sequence is TGCGCCAGCAGCTTACTGGACAGGGGGCAGGGAGATACGCAGTATTTT. It codes for CASSLLDRGQGDTQYF.

The chain employs TRBV30 and TRBJ1-2; no reliable D call. Trimming shortened V by 5 bases and J by 1 base, and 8 bases separated the two germline ends. The CDR3 runs to 12 residues. Germline V gene sequence: CDR1 GTSNPN, CDR2 SVGIG (reference sequence). For the CDR3, the DNA is TGTGCCTGGGGCACAAATAACTATGGCTACACCTTC. Encoded protein: CAWGTNNYGYTF.

The chain is built from TRBV29-1 and TRBJ2-7, with TRBD2 matching 8 bases. Germline CDR1 is SQVTM and CDR2 is ANQGSEA. V gave up 4 bases and J gave up 4 bases; unmatched junction bases: 6. The CDR3 extends over 13 amino acids. CDR3 loop: CSVGGGLGYEQYF. The DNA for the CDR3 is TGCAGCGTTGGCGGGGGGCTAGGTTACGAGCAGTACTTC.